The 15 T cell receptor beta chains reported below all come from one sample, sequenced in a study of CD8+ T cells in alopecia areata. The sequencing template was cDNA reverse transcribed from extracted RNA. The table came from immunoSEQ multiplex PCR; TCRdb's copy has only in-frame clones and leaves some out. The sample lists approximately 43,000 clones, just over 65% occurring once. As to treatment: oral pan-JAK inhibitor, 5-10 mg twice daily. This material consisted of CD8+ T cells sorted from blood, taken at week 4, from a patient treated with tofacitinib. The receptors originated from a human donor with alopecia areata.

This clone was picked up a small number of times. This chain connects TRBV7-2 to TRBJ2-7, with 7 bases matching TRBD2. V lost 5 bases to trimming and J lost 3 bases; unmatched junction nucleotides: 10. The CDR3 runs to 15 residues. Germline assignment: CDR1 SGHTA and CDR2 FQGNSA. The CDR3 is CASSQGWRGSYEQYF. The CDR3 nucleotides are TGTGCCAGCAGCCAAGGGTGGCGGGGGAGCTACGAGCAGTACTTC.

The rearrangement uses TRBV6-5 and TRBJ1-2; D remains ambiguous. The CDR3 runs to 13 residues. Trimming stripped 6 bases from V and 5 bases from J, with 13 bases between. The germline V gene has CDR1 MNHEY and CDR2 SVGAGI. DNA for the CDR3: TGTGCCAGCAGCCTCGGACGGATATATGGCTACACCTTC. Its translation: CASSLGRIYGYTF.

The CDR3 is CASSTGTGHTDTQYF. The CDR3 DNA reads TGTGCCAGCAGCACCGGGACAGGGCACACAGATACGCAGTATTTT. The rearrangement links TRBV7-8 to TRBJ2-3, with 9 bases that match TRBD1. This CDR3 has 15 amino acids. V lost 5 bases and J lost 2; bases outside the gene matches: 5. The V gene's germline CDR1 is SGHVS and CDR2 FQNEAQ.

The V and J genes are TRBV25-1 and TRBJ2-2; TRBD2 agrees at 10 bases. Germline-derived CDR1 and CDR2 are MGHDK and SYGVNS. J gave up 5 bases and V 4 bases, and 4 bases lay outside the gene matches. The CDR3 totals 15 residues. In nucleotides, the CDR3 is TGTGCCAGCAGTGCACTAGCGGGGATAACCGGGGAGCTGTTTTTT. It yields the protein CASSALAGITGELFF.

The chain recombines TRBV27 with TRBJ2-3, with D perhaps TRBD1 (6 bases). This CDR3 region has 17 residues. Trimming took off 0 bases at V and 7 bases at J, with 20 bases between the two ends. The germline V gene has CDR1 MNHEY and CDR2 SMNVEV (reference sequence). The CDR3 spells CASSLSWQGLYVYTQYF. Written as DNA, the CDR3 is TGTGCCAGCAGTTTATCGTGGCAGGGGCTATATGTATATACGCAGTATTTT.

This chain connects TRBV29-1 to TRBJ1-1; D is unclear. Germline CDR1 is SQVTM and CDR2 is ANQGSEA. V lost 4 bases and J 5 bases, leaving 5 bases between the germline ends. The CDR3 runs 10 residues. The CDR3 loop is CSVGLTEAFF. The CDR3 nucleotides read TGCAGCGTTGGTCTGACTGAAGCTTTCTTT.

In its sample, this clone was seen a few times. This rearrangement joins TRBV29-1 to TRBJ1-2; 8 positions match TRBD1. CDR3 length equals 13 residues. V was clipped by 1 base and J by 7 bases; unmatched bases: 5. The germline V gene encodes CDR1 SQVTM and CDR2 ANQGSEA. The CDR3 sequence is CSVEADRDGGYTF. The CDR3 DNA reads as TGCAGCGTTGAAGCGGACAGGGACGGTGGCTACACCTTC.

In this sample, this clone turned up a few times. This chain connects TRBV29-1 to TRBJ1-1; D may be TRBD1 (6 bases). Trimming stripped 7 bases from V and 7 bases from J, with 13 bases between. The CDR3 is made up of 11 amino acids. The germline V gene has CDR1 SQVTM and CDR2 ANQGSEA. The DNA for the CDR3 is TGCAGCGATACACAGGGCTTTGAAGCTTTCTTT. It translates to CSDTQGFEAFF.

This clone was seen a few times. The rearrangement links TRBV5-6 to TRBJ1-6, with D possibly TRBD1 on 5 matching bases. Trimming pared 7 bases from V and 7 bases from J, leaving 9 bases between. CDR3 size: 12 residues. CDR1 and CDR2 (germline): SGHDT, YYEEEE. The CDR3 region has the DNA TGTGCCAGCGCGCCAGGGAATTCACCCCTCCACTTT. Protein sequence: CASAPGNSPLHF.

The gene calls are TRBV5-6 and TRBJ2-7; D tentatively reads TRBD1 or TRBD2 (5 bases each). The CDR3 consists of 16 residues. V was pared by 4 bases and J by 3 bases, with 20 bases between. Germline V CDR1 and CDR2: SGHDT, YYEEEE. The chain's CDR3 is CASSPPGTNSFYEQYF. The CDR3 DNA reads TGTGCCAGCAGCCCCCCCGGGACCAATAGCTTCTACGAGCAGTACTTC.

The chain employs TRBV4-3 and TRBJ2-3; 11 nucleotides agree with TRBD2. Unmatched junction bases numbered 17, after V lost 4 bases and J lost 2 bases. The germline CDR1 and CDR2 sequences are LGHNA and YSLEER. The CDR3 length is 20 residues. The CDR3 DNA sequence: TGCGCCAGCAGCCCGACGCCGGAGGCTAGCGGGGGGCTGGACACAGATACGCAGTATTTT. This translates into CASSPTPEASGGLDTDTQYF.

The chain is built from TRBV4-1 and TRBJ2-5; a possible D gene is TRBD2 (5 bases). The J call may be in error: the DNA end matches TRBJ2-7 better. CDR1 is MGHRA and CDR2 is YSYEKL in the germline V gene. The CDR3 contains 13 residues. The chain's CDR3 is CASSHGGLYEQYF. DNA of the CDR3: TGCGCCAGCAGCCATGGTGGACTTTACGAGCAGTACTTC.

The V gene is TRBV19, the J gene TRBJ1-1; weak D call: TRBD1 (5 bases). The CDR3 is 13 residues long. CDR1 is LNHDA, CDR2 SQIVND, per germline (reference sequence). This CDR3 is CASGAQGITEAFF. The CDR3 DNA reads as TGTGCTTCGGGAGCTCAGGGAATCACTGAAGCTTTCTTT.

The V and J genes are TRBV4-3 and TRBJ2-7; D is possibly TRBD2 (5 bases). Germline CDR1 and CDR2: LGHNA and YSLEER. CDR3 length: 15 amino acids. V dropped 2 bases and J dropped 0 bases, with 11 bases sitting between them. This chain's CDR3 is CASSQRFGDSYEQYF. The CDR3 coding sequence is TGCGCCAGCAGCCAACGCTTCGGGGACTCCTACGAGCAGTACTTC.

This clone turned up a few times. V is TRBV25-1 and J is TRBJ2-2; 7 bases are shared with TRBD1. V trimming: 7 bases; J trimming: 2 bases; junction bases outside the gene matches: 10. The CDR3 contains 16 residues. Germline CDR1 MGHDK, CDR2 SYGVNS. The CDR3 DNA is TGTGCCAGCACCAACTCGGGACAGTTAAACACCGGGGAGCTGTTTTTT. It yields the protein CASTNSGQLNTGELFF.